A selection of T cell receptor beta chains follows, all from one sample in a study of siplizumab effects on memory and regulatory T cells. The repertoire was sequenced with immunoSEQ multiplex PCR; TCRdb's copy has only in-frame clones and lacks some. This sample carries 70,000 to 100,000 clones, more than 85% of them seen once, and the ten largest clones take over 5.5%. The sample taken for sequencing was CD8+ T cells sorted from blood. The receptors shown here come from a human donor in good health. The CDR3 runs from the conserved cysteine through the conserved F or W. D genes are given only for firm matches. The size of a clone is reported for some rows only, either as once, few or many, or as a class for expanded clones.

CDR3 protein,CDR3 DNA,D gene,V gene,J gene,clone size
CASSPTENYGYTF,TGTGCCAGCAGTCCGACAGAAAACTATGGCTACACCTTC,NA,TRBV6-5,TRBJ1-2,large
CASSPQGRELFF,TGTGCCAGCAGCCCACAGGGAAGAGAGCTGTTTTTT,NA,TRBV7-6,TRBJ2-2,NA
CASSLYRGESYEQYF,TGTGCCAGCAGTTTATATCGGGGAGAGTCCTACGAGCAGTACTTC,NA,TRBV27,TRBJ2-7,NA
CASSQDLGSAGTDTQYF,TGCGCCAGCAGCCAAGATCTAGGTAGCGCCGGCACAGATACGCAGTATTTT,NA,TRBV4-3,TRBJ2-3,NA
CASSLDGTYEQYF,TGTGCCAGCAGCTTGGACGGGACCTACGAGCAGTACTTC,NA,TRBV13,TRBJ2-7,NA
CASSLSGTTHGYTF,TGTGCCAGCAGTTTATCTGGGACCACGCACGGCTACACCTTC,NA,TRBV27,TRBJ1-2,NA
CATSTELAMGGDTQYF,TGTGCCACCAGCACCGAACTAGCCATGGGTGGAGATACGCAGTATTTT,NA,TRBV15,TRBJ2-3,once
CASSYPGGYGYTF,TGTGCCAGCAGTTACCCCGGTGGCTATGGCTACACCTTC,NA,TRBV6-6,TRBJ1-2,NA
CASRPGQSSGNTIYF,TGTGCCAGCAGACCCGGACAGTCCTCTGGAAACACCATATATTTT,NA,TRBV13,TRBJ1-3,NA
CASSPSENTEAFF,TGTGCCAGCAGCCCTTCCGAGAACACTGAAGCTTTCTTT,NA,TRBV4-2,TRBJ1-1,once
CASSLWPASDTQYF,TGTGCCAGCAGCTTATGGCCAGCATCAGATACGCAGTATTTT,NA,TRBV11-3,TRBJ2-3,NA
CASSPRGGHNEQFF,TGTGCCAGCAGCCCTCGGGGAGGCCACAATGAGCAGTTCTTC,NA,TRBV13,TRBJ2-1,NA
CSGRDRDMNTEAFF,TGCAGCGGTAGGGACAGGGACATGAACACTGAAGCTTTCTTT,TRBD1,TRBV29-1,TRBJ1-1,few
CASSQEGTGGLREQYF,TGCGCCAGCAGCCAAGAAGGGACAGGAGGATTGAGAGAGCAGTACTTC,TRBD1,TRBV4-1,TRBJ2-7,NA
CASTPGGGPGETQYF,TGTGCCAGCACCCCCGGGGGGGGGCCGGGGGAGACCCAGTACTTC,TRBD2,TRBV5-4,TRBJ2-5,NA
CASSLMAVHNEQFF,TGTGCCAGCAGTTTAATGGCAGTGCACAATGAGCAGTTCTTC,NA,TRBV27,TRBJ2-1,NA
CASSVDTLTFYEQYF,TGTGCCAGCAGTGTCGATACATTAACATTCTACGAGCAGTACTTC,NA,TRBV2,TRBJ2-7,NA
CASSEAGTFYEQYF,TGTGCCAGCAGTGAAGCGGGGACATTCTACGAGCAGTACTTC,NA,TRBV6-1,TRBJ2-7,NA
CASSLPGSAYEQYF,TGTGCCAGCAGCTTACCAGGTTCCGCCTACGAGCAGTACTTC,NA,TRBV7-6,TRBJ2-7,NA
CASSGGNNEQFF,TGTGCCAGCAGCGGGGGCAACAATGAGCAGTTCTTC,NA,TRBV27,TRBJ2-1,once
CAWSPQGNQPQHF,TGTGCCTGGAGCCCACAGGGGAATCAGCCCCAGCATTTT,TRBD1,TRBV30,TRBJ1-5,few
CASSLRANTIYF,TGTGCCAGCAGCTTACGTGCGAACACCATATATTTT,NA,TRBV7-2,TRBJ1-3,NA
CASSALLGQGNTEAFF,TGTGCCAGCAGTGCCCTATTGGGACAGGGGAACACTGAAGCTTTCTTT,TRBD1,TRBV25-1,TRBJ1-1,NA
CASSDLLLSGNTIYF,TGTGCCAGCAGCGACCTACTTCTATCTGGAAACACCATATATTTT,NA,TRBV11-3,TRBJ1-3,NA
CAISEPTQGIGTGEKLFF,TGTGCCATCAGTGAGCCAACACAGGGAATTGGGACGGGGGAAAAACTGTTTTTT,NA,TRBV10-3,TRBJ1-4,NA
CASSEESHRFYTF,TGTGCCAGCAGTGAAGAGAGTCACAGATTCTACACCTTC,NA,TRBV6-1,TRBJ1-2,NA
CASSPGQGYSPLHF,TGTGCCAGCAGCCCGGGACAGGGTTATTCACCCCTCCACTTT,TRBD1,TRBV6-5,TRBJ1-6,few
CASKLAEAYEQYF,TGTGCCTCCAAGCTAGCGGAGGCCTACGAGCAGTACTTC,TRBD2,TRBV27,TRBJ2-7,NA
CASSLLSSQETQYF,TGTGCCAGCAGCTTACTGAGCAGCCAAGAGACCCAGTACTTC,NA,TRBV5-4,TRBJ2-5,NA